The next 21 T cell receptor beta chains were all read from a single sample in a study of Graves' ophthalmopathy and Graves' hyperthyroidism. RNA transcripts provided the template for amplifying TCR beta CDR3 regions. HTBI-primed first-round RT-PCR preceded second-round multiplex PCR. MiXCR, applied by TCRdb to the multiplex PCR reads, yields one record per CDR3 protein. The sample consists of about 620,000 distinct CDR3 sequences, about a fifth of them appearing once. Sequencing was carried out using peripheral blood. These receptors came from a woman younger than 30 with stable Graves' hyperthyroidism. Some clones in this sample may be carry-over from other donors' samples.

This clonotype came up many times. This chain joins TRBV5-6 and TRBJ1-6; 7 positions agree with TRBD1. Losses at the gene ends were 4 bases for V and 11 bases for J; bases not matched to a gene: 6. The CDR3 loop spans 13 amino acids. Germline loops: CDR1 SGHDT, CDR2 YYEEEE. CDR3 DNA: TGTGCCAGCAGCGTATTACAGGGGACACCCCTCCACTTT. Its protein product is CASSVLQGTPLHF.

This clonotype has ten or more counts. The genes are TRBV7-9 and TRBJ1-5, with TRBD1 matching over 8 bases. Germline V gene sequence: CDR1 SEHNR, CDR2 FQNEAQ (reference sequence). The CDR3 is made up of 14 amino acids. Unmatched junction bases numbered 7, after V lost 5 bases and J lost 7 bases. The CDR3 region has the DNA TGTGCCAGCAGCGCGACAGGGGTTAGGCAGCCCCAGCATTTT. Encoded protein: CASSATGVRQPQHF. The full variable domain, rest sourced from reference TRBV7-9 and TRBJ1-5, is DTGVSQNPRHKITKRGQNVTFRCDPISEHNRLYWYRQTLGQGPEFLTYFQNEAQLEKSRLLSDRFSAERPKGSFSTLEIQRTEQGDSAMYLCASSATGVRQPQHFGDGTRLSIL.

This sequence joins TRBV12-3 or TRBV12-4 and TRBJ1-2, with 8 nucleotides matching TRBD1. The CDR3 extends over 13 amino acids. Trimming cost V 6 bases and J 6 bases; bases outside gene matches: 6. Here the CDR3 reads CASSFRGLHGYTF. In nucleotides, the CDR3 is TGTGCCAGCAGCTTCAGGGGGCTCCATGGCTACACCTTC.

In its sample, this clonotype was seen many times. This chain connects TRBV10-3 to TRBJ2-1; 14 nucleotides align to TRBD2. The CDR3 sequence is 19 residues long. CDR1 ENHRY and CDR2 SYGVKD come from the germline V gene. V dropped 2 bases and J dropped 0; count of bases not matched to a gene: 6. For the CDR3, the DNA is TGTGCCATCAGTGAGCATGGGACTAGCGGGAGAACCTCCTACAATGAGCAGTTCTTC. It yields the protein CAISEHGTSGRTSYNEQFF.

With regard to this clonotype: This may stem from a read error, because a much larger clone lies one nucleotide away. Since the CDR3 does not end with the conserved phenylalanine or tryptophan, this likely comes from a read error. The chain recombines TRBV6-1 with TRBJ1-2; a possible D gene is TRBD1 (5 bases). Germline assignment: CDR1 MNHNS and CDR2 SASEGT. V lost 3 bases and J 7 bases, leaving 18 bases between the germline ends. CDR3 size: 15 residues. The CDR3 DNA follows: TGTGCCAGCAGTGAGGGGACGATTGGTGTTGGTGGCTACACCGTC. This codes for CASSEGTIGVGGYTV.

This clonotype was found many times. The V and J genes are TRBV12-3 or TRBV12-4 and TRBJ1-5; the D gene is possibly TRBD1 (5 bases). V lost 2 bases and J lost 5, with 19 bases in between. The CDR3 has 17 residues. The CDR3 DNA is TGTGCCAGCAGTTTAAAGAAGTGGGGCGTTCGCTATCAGCCCCAGCATTTT. The encoded protein is CASSLKKWGVRYQPQHF.

This clonotype has at least ten counts. The chain uses TRBV6-1 and TRBJ2-7; 12 bases fit TRBD1. Per the germline V gene, CDR1 is MNHNS and CDR2 is SASEGT. The CDR3 has 14 residues. Unmatched junction bases numbered 4, after V lost 6 bases and J lost 4 bases. CDR3 protein: CASRGTGGKYEQYF. The CDR3 DNA reads as TGTGCCAGCAGAGGGACAGGGGGCAAGTACGAGCAGTACTTC.

This rearrangement joins TRBV20-1 to TRBJ1-1; 7 nucleotides line up with TRBD1. Germline V lookup: CDR1 DFQATT, CDR2 SNEGSKA (reference sequence). CDR3 length equals 15 residues. Trimming removed 4 bases from V and 0 bases from J; junction bases left unmatched: 8. The CDR3 bases are TGCAGTGCTACCGACAGGGAGATAATGAACACTGAAGCTTTCTTT. Its protein is CSATDREIMNTEAFF.

At least ten counts were recorded for this clonotype. The chain joins TRBV15 to TRBJ1-1, with D unclear. V was clipped by 6 bases and J by 0 bases, with 8 bases between them. The CDR3 is 13 amino acids. CDR1 is LNHNV, CDR2 YYDKDF, per germline (reference sequence). The CDR3 loop reads CATSSEVNTEAFF. CDR3 DNA: TGTGCCACCAGTTCGGAAGTGAACACTGAAGCTTTCTTT.

The rearrangement links TRBV29-1 to TRBJ2-5; D is perhaps TRBD1 (5 bases). The germline V gene encodes CDR1 SQVTM and CDR2 ANQGSEA. The V and J ends lost 1 base and 1 base respectively, with 10 bases between them. This CDR3 has 14 amino acids. The CDR3 spells CSVEVGHLQETQYF. The CDR3 DNA sequence: TGCAGCGTTGAAGTAGGACACCTCCAAGAGACCCAGTACTTC.

Notes on this clonotype: This may come from a read error, since a much larger clone is one base off. The conserved phenylalanine or tryptophan is not found at the CDR3 terminus, so this likely reflects a read error. The rearrangement links TRBV12-3 or TRBV12-4 to TRBJ2-2, with no clear D. V lost 2 bases, J lost 6 bases, and 13 bases lay in between. This CDR3 comprises 15 residues. As DNA, the CDR3 is TGTGCCAGCAGTTTAATTGGGCGGAGAGCCGGGGAGCTGTTTGTT. Translation gives CASSLIGRRAGELFV.

The rearrangement links TRBV25-1 to TRBJ1-2, with D unclear. V was clipped by 1 base and J by 4 bases, with 7 bases between them. This CDR3 spans 13 amino acids. Germline lookup yields CDR1 MGHDK and CDR2 SYGVNS. CDR3 loop: CASSESRSYGYTF. CDR3 coding DNA: TGTGCCAGCAGTGAATCGCGATCCTATGGCTACACCTTC.

This clonotype was observed at least ten times. V and J are TRBV12-3 or TRBV12-4 and TRBJ1-1, with D possibly TRBD1 on 5 matching bases. With 3 bases removed from V and 11 bases from J, the gap between germline ends came to 10 bases. The CDR3 consists of 11 residues. The CDR3 reads CASSLGVSAFF. The CDR3 DNA is TGTGCCAGCAGTTTGGGGGTCTCGGCTTTCTTT.

This clonotype was seen at least ten times. V gene TRBV12-3 or TRBV12-4 combines with J gene TRBJ2-7, with TRBD1 identical over 9 bases. This CDR3 has 14 residues. Germline trimming cut 6 bases from V and 1 base from J; bases unmatched to any gene: 4. CDR3 residues: CASRRDRGSYEQYF. Written as DNA, the CDR3 is TGTGCCAGCAGGAGAGACAGGGGGTCCTACGAGCAGTACTTC.

This chain links TRBV6-4 with TRBJ1-2; 7 positions match TRBD1. CDR1 MRHNA and CDR2 SNTAGT come from the germline V gene. The CDR3 is 15 residues long. Unmatched junction bases numbered 13, after V lost 5 bases and J lost 7 bases. CDR3 in amino acids: CASSSSDRDWVGYTF. In nucleotides, the CDR3 is TGTGCCAGCAGTTCCTCCGACAGGGACTGGGTTGGCTACACCTTC.

The chain links TRBV6-5 to TRBJ2-6, with a weak D call TRBD2 (6 bases). Germline CDR1 is MNHEY and CDR2 is SVGAGI. The ends were cut back, 3 bases at V and 12 bases at J, with 24 bases in the middle. This CDR3 is 17 amino acids long. CDR3 in DNA: TGTGCCAGCAGTTATAGCGGTGGGTCACCTGGGGTCATCGTCCTGACTTTC. This codes for CASSYSGGSPGVIVLTF.

Comment on this clonotype: A single base separates this from a much larger clone, so it may be a read error. V gene TRBV19 combines with J gene TRBJ1-1; D ambiguous. Germline-derived CDR1 and CDR2 are LNHDA and SQIVND (reference sequence). CDR3 length equals 14 residues. The CDR3: CVSRMAEDYTEAFF. CDR3 bases: TGTGTCAGTAGGATGGCCGAGGACTACACTGAAGCTTTCTTT.

This clonotype was counted many times. The V gene is TRBV15, the J gene TRBJ2-5; D call uncertain. This CDR3 has 17 amino acids. With 1 base removed from V and 5 bases from J, the gap between germline ends came to 20 bases. CDR1 is LNHNV and CDR2 is YYDKDF in the germline V gene (reference sequence). The CDR3 is CATSRGTNRASRETQYF. CDR3 in DNA: TGTGCCACCAGCAGAGGAACAAACAGAGCTAGTCGGGAGACCCAGTACTTC.

This clonotype was counted many times. V usage is TRBV20-1 and J usage is TRBJ1-1; 7 bases match TRBD1. This CDR3 region has 14 residues. Losses at the gene ends were 3 bases for V and 1 base for J; bases not matched to a gene: 5. Germline-derived CDR1 and CDR2 are DFQATT and SNEGSKA (reference sequence). CDR3 sequence reads: CSARTGWTNTEAFF. The CDR3 DNA sequence: TGCAGTGCTAGGACAGGGTGGACGAACACTGAAGCTTTCTTT.

The table lists this clonotype with many counts. The chain has TRBV12-3 or TRBV12-4 and TRBJ1-5; D remains unclear. Between the trimmed V and J ends, which lost 4 bases and 0 bases, there was a span of 10 bases. CDR3 size: 15 residues. The CDR3 region is CASSWTLLSNQPQHF. DNA for the CDR3: TGTGCCAGCAGTTGGACCCTCCTTAGCAATCAGCCCCAGCATTTT.

The chain links TRBV2 to TRBJ1-6; maybe TRBD1 (6 bases). Germline loops: CDR1 SNHLY, CDR2 FYNNEI. This CDR3 region has 13 residues. V was shortened by 6 bases and J by 9 bases, with 12 bases between the two germline ends. CDR3 bases: TGTGCCAGCAGGGAGGGGGAATCTTCACCCCTCCACTTT. Translated: CASREGESSPLHF.